The present entry profiles one TCR beta chain with its context. Its target is not known. These data are taken from a study of cytomegalovirus exposure and HLA in healthy donors. PCR used 60 Vbeta primers and 13 Jbeta primers. Only in-frame clones appear in the TCRdb table, and some are missing; sequencing was by immunoSEQ multiplex PCR. The sample lists about 190,000 clones, around 86% seen once, with 9.5% to 13% in the top ten. Overall study results and limits: The authors enumerated under 200 TCR beta chains as linked to cytomegalovirus. Donors were assumed by presence/absence analyses to have roughly uniform sequencing depth. According to a later analysis, most TCR beta chains associated with CMV appeared HLA-restricted. Among donors in an Asian-associated ancestry cluster, a later analysis reportedly found fewer N-insertions than the roughly 650-donor mean.

The sequencing sample was made of PBMCs. The TCR was taken from a woman in her 50s in good health and CMV-seropositive.

CDR3 DNA sequence: TGTGCCAGCAGCCAAGATTTCAGGGCTAATGAAAAACTGTTTTTT. Translating it yields CASSQDFRANEKLFF. The chain joins TRBV4-2 to TRBJ1-4, with a tentative D call TRBD1 (5 bases). The CDR3 has 15 residues. V was cut by 0 bases and J by 3 bases, with 8 bases left in between. CDR1 and CDR2 from the germline V gene are LGHNA and YNFKEQ.